One T cell receptor (beta chain) is described in this entry. Its antigen is still unknown. Germline CDR1 is SEHNR and CDR2 is FQNEAQ (reference sequence). Trimming cost V 5 bases and J 2 bases, with 17 bases left between them. This CDR3 has 16 amino acids. The record originates from a study of response to subunit inactivated influenza vaccine. The study, taken as a whole, reports: The authors suggested that few new T cells are recruited per seasonal influenza vaccination.

MiXCR, run by TCRdb on the RT-PCR reads, gives a single entry per CDR3 protein. This sample carries roughly 160,000 distinct CDR3 sequences, about 11% of them seen once, and the ten largest clones take 9.5% to 15%. This clonotype originated in a man in his forties or fifties who received an inactivated influenza vaccine. This chain connects TRBV7-9 to TRBJ2-3; the D gene is possibly TRBD1 (6 bases). This material consisted of non-naive T cells sorted from PBMCs, taken 45 days after vaccination. As DNA, the CDR3 is TGTGCCAGCAGCGTAGACAGGTCCCTAACCACAGATACGCAGTATTTT. Residues: CASSVDRSLTTDTQYF.